This TCR beta chain was obtained from a study of blood T cell repertoires in COVID-19. Sequencing used immunoSEQ multiplex PCR; TCRdb keeps in-frame clones, though not all of them. The sample yields more than 200,000 clones, approximately 84% seen once. This CDR3 contains 16 residues. V was trimmed by 4 bases and J by 7 bases, leaving 20 bases between them. CDR1 and CDR2 (germline): LGHNA, YNFKEQ. The J gene is TRBJ2-1, the V gene TRBV4-2, with D maybe TRBD1 (6 bases). The TCR originated in a man aged 45-60 years with COVID-19, enrolled during active disease. Sequencing was performed on peripheral blood. CDR3 residues: CASSPTRPGDINEQFF. CDR3 coding DNA: TGTGCCAGCAGCCCCACTAGGCCAGGGGACATAAATGAGCAGTTCTTC.